Shown below are 25 T cell receptor beta chains from a single sample sequenced in a study of blood T cell repertoires in COVID-19 (dated by TCRdb to about 2020). The library was generated by the immunoSEQ multiplex PCR assay. TCRdb holds this immuneACCESS table with in-frame rearrangements only. Some clones are missing; in checked studies, unresolved V genes explain under half, and the rest has no known cause. The sample includes 220,000 or so clones, with around four fifths observed a single time. The ten largest clones add up to 4% to 6% of the sample. Sequences were obtained from peripheral blood. Every receptor here comes from an older woman who had recovered from COVID-19.

The chain carries TRBV7-3 and TRBJ2-3; 7 positions agree with TRBD2. Germline loops: CDR1 SGHTA, CDR2 FQGTGA. The trim removed 0 bases at V and 7 bases at J, leaving 4 bases unmatched. The CDR3 spans 14 residues. The CDR3 is CASSLTLGGYTQYF. The CDR3 DNA reads as TGTGCCAGCAGCTTAACCTTGGGAGGGTATACGCAGTATTTT.

This clone was seen only a few times. The chain couples TRBV19 to TRBJ2-7; 10 nucleotides match TRBD2. The CDR3 sequence is 17 residues long. The V gene end was trimmed by 1 base and the J gene end by 0 bases; junction bases not matched to a gene: 6. CDR1 is LNHDA and CDR2 is SQIVND in the germline V gene (reference sequence). The CDR3 region has the DNA TGTGCCAGTAGTATAGGCCTAGCGGGGGCGAACTCCTACGAGCAGTACTTC. It codes for CASSIGLAGANSYEQYF. The whole variable domain, remainder taken from reference TRBV19 and TRBJ2-7, is DGGITQSPKYLFRKEGQNVTLSCEQNLNHDAMYWYRQDPGQGLRLIYYSQIVNDFQKGDIAEGYSVSREKKESFPLTVTSAQKNPTAFYLCASSIGLAGANSYEQYFGPGTRLTVT.

This rearrangement joins TRBV18 to TRBJ2-7, with unresolved D. The CDR3 is 13 amino acids. Between the trimmed V and J ends, which lost 6 bases and 3 bases, there was a span of 12 bases. The germline gives CDR1 KGHSH, CDR2 LQKENI. In DNA, the CDR3 is TGTGCCAGCTCGCCTACTCGTATCTACGAGCAGTACTTC. Amino acid sequence: CASSPTRIYEQYF.

V and J are TRBV18 and TRBJ1-2; 7 bases fit TRBD1. This CDR3 contains 16 residues. V lost 8 bases to trimming and J lost 2 bases; unmatched junction nucleotides: 14. Germline CDR1 is KGHSH and CDR2 is LQKENI. The CDR3, as DNA: TGTGCCAGCACAACAGGGGCCGGTCATTTGAACTATGGCTACACCTTC. It encodes CASTTGAGHLNYGYTF.

The chain is built from TRBV19 and TRBJ2-7; 10 bases line up with TRBD1. Germline CDR1 reads LNHDA; CDR2 reads SQIVND (reference sequence). The CDR3 runs 14 residues. J gave up 0 bases and V 6 bases, and 2 bases lay outside the gene matches. CDR3: CASRGTGVSYEQYF. The DNA of the CDR3 is TGTGCCAGTAGGGGGACAGGGGTCTCCTACGAGCAGTACTTC.

This rearrangement joins TRBV12-3 or TRBV12-4 to TRBJ1-1; D may be TRBD1 (5 bases). The CDR3 loop spans 12 amino acids. V was pared by 6 bases and J by 8 bases, with 13 bases between. Here the CDR3 reads CASSSQGIEAFF. DNA of the CDR3: TGTGCCAGCAGCTCTCAGGGTATCGAAGCTTTCTTT.

The V call is TRBV7-2, the J call TRBJ1-1, with D possibly matching TRBD1 (5 bases). From germline, CDR1 is SGHTA and CDR2 FQGNSA. V lost 1 base, J lost 6 bases, and 9 bases lay in between. The length of the CDR3 is 13 residues. CDR3 region: CASSLDRTPEAFF. DNA for the CDR3: TGTGCCAGCAGCTTAGACAGGACACCTGAAGCTTTCTTT.

The V gene is TRBV29-1, the J gene TRBJ1-2, with unresolved D. Deletions cut 1 base from V and 6 bases from J, with 6 bases between. CDR3 length: 11 residues. In germline, CDR1 is SQVTM, CDR2 ANQGSEA. For the CDR3, the DNA is TGCAGCGTTGAAGCGCCAGATGGCTACACCTTC. This translates into CSVEAPDGYTF.

The chain employs TRBV3-1 (or the pseudogene TRBV3-2) and TRBJ2-3; TRBD2 agrees at 9 bases. Trimming removed 4 bases from V and 5 bases from J; junction bases left unmatched: 10. The V gene's germline CDR1 is LGHDT and CDR2 YNNKEL (reference sequence). The CDR3 spans 16 residues. This CDR3 reads CASSPSPAGGRDTQYF. In DNA, the CDR3 is TGTGCCAGCAGCCCCAGCCCAGCGGGGGGTAGAGATACGCAGTATTTT.

The chain links TRBV10-1 to TRBJ2-7, with TRBD1 matching 8 bases. V lost 2 bases, J lost 1 base, and 7 bases stayed unmatched. Germline CDR1 WNHNN, CDR2 SYGVQD (reference sequence). This CDR3 contains 16 residues. In DNA, the CDR3 is TGCGCCAGCAGTGAGCACCGGGACAGGCCATCCTACGAGCAGTACTTC. This encodes CASSEHRDRPSYEQYF.

V is TRBV5-1 and J is TRBJ1-1; no definite D call. Germline V gives CDR1 SGHRS, CDR2 YFSETQ. Trimming cost V 0 bases and J 1 base, with 13 bases left between them. This CDR3 spans 16 amino acids. The CDR3 loop reads CASSLAPTHANTEAFF. The CDR3 DNA reads TGCGCCAGCAGCTTGGCCCCGACACATGCGAACACTGAAGCTTTCTTT.

In this sample, this clone turned up a few times. J is TRBJ2-5 and V is TRBV20-1; D call uncertain. The V end was cut by 6 bases, the J end by 5 bases, with 7 bases between. The CDR3 totals 10 residues. Germline CDR1 is DFQATT and CDR2 is SNEGSKA (reference sequence). Here the CDR3 reads CSADGETQYF. The CDR3 DNA reads TGCAGTGCAGACGGGGAGACCCAGTACTTC.

The chain uses TRBV6-5 and TRBJ2-3; D is uncertain. Trimming stripped 6 bases from V and 2 bases from J, with 12 bases between. The germline CDR1 and CDR2 sequences are MNHEY and SVGAGI. There are 14 residues in the CDR3. The CDR3 reads CASSFRVYTDTQYF. Here the CDR3 DNA reads TGTGCCAGCAGCTTCCGGGTTTACACAGATACGCAGTATTTT.

This clone was recorded a few times. The chain employs TRBV6-5 and TRBJ2-7, with D possibly matching TRBD2 (6 bases). The CDR3 extends over 14 amino acids. V was shortened by 0 bases and J by 4 bases, with 10 bases between the two germline ends. Germline lookup yields CDR1 MNHEY and CDR2 SVGAGI. CDR3 bases: TGTGCCAGCAGTTACTCGATGGGAGGATACGAGCAGTACTTC. Translating gives CASSYSMGGYEQYF.

The CDR3 reads CASSDHRVTEQYF. Here the CDR3 DNA reads TGTGCCAGCAGTGACCACAGGGTTACCGAGCAGTACTTC. The chain couples TRBV6-6 to TRBJ2-7; weak D call: TRBD1 (6 bases). Germline V gene lookup returns CDR1 MNHNY and CDR2 SVGAGI (reference sequence). CDR3 length equals 13 residues. Trimming removed 5 bases from V and 6 bases from J, with 14 bases in between.

The chain is built from TRBV7-8 and TRBJ1-2; perhaps TRBD1 as D (6 bases). With 4 bases removed from V and 0 bases from J, the gap between germline ends came to 9 bases. The germline gives CDR1 SGHVS, CDR2 FQNEAQ. This CDR3 contains 14 residues. Here the CDR3 DNA reads TGTGCCAGCAGCTATGACAGGACTAACTATGGCTACACCTTC. Encoded protein: CASSYDRTNYGYTF.

Remarks on this clone: An end of the junction differs from the germline gene, which may be a read error. CDR3 in amino acids: CASCLGGGTGYNEQFF. CDR3 sequence (DNA): TGTGCCAGCTGCTTGGGGGGCGGGACAGGCTACAATGAGCAGTTCTTC. This rearrangement joins TRBV5-6 to TRBJ2-1, with 8 nucleotides matching TRBD1. The CDR3 has 16 residues. Germline V lookup: CDR1 SGHDT, CDR2 YYEEEE. Drawing the rest from reference TRBV5-6 and TRBJ2-1, the complete variable domain is DAGVTQSPTHLIKTRGQQVTLRCSPKSGHDTVSWYQQALGQGPQFIFQYYEEEERQRGNFPDRFSGHQFPNYSSELNVNALLLGDSALYLCASCLGGGTGYNEQFFGPGTRLTVL.

The V gene is TRBV10-3, the J gene TRBJ1-2, with D possibly matching TRBD1 (6 bases). Trimming cost V 4 bases and J 4 bases, with 13 bases left between them. CDR1 ENHRY and CDR2 SYGVKD come from the germline V gene. The CDR3 covers 14 residues. CDR3 region: CAISGTEMSYGYTF. DNA of the CDR3: TGTGCCATCAGTGGGACAGAGATGAGCTATGGCTACACCTTC.

The chain carries TRBV15 and TRBJ2-2; no clear D. Germline V CDR1 and CDR2: LNHNV, YYDKDF (reference sequence). The CDR3 consists of 13 residues. Between the trimmed V and J ends, which lost 0 bases and 11 bases, there was a span of 10 bases. For the CDR3, the DNA is TGTGCCACCAGCAGAGATGTTCGGGTTGAGCTGTTTTTT. Amino acids: CATSRDVRVELFF.

The CDR3 loop is CASSQGKGGGETQYF. Written as DNA, the CDR3 is TGCGCCAGCAGCCAAGGAAAAGGGGGCGGCGAGACCCAGTACTTC. The chain has TRBV4-3 and TRBJ2-5; TRBD1 aligns across 7 bases. The germline V gene encodes CDR1 LGHNA and CDR2 YSLEER. The CDR3 runs 15 residues. Trimming removed 1 base from V and 5 bases from J; junction bases left unmatched: 7.

The CDR3 coding sequence is TGTGCCAGCAGCCCCCCGGGGGCTAACTATGGCTACACCTTC. Protein product: CASSPPGANYGYTF. This chain joins TRBV5-6 and TRBJ1-2, with D possibly being TRBD1 (5 bases). The CDR3 loop spans 14 amino acids. The germline V and J ends were trimmed by 4 bases and 0 bases, with 10 bases remaining between them. Germline V gives CDR1 SGHDT, CDR2 YYEEEE.

V is TRBV3-1 (or the pseudogene TRBV3-2) and J is TRBJ2-3, with TRBD2 identical over 9 bases. In germline, CDR1 is LGHDT, CDR2 YNNKEL (reference sequence). J gave up 2 bases and V 2 bases, and 8 bases lay outside the gene matches. This CDR3 region has 17 residues. This chain's CDR3 is CASSQSRLADYTDTQYF. The DNA for the CDR3 is TGTGCCAGCAGCCAAAGCCGACTAGCGGATTACACAGATACGCAGTATTTT.

J is TRBJ2-3 and V is TRBV20-1, with D possibly being TRBD2 (6 bases). The CDR3 extends over 11 amino acids. Germline CDR1 DFQATT, CDR2 SNEGSKA (reference sequence). V shed 3 bases and J shed 13 bases, with 14 bases lying between them. This chain's CDR3 is CSARGGAKEYF. The CDR3 region has the DNA TGCAGTGCTAGGGGCGGGGCCAAGGAGTATTTT.

The V gene is TRBV12-3 or TRBV12-4, the J gene TRBJ2-7; D is possibly TRBD1 (5 bases). This CDR3 contains 13 residues. V lost 7 bases and J 4 bases, leaving 14 bases between the germline ends. This chain's CDR3 is CASTQWGVYEQYF. The CDR3 DNA sequence: TGTGCCAGCACCCAGTGGGGCGTGTACGAGCAGTACTTC.

V and J are TRBV5-6 and TRBJ2-7, with a possible D match to TRBD2 (6 bases). Germline V lookup: CDR1 SGHDT, CDR2 YYEEEE. This CDR3 contains 15 residues. V lost 3 bases and J 1 base, leaving 14 bases between the germline ends. In DNA form, the CDR3 reads TGTGCCAGCAGCTACGGGACTCAGGAATCCTACGAGCAGTACTTC. It encodes CASSYGTQESYEQYF.